This section outlines one T cell receptor beta chain sequence together with its context. Its binding antigen is unknown. Base qualities are not provided; no much larger clone lies one nucleotide away. This specimen comes from a study of graft-versus-host responses after intestinal transplantation (dated by TCRdb to about 2021). Some background on the complete study: Multivisceral, liver-intestinal, or isolated intestinal transplants were received by the recipients. Anti-thymocyte globulin induction was given to all recipients, followed by maintenance tacrolimus and steroids for approximately three years. Donor T cell macrochimerism was defined as a peak of at least 4% donor T cells among recipient peripheral blood mononuclear cells. Alloreactive clones were identified by sequencing pre-transplant mixed lymphocyte reaction products and comparing them with unstimulated pre-transplant donor and recipient T cells. A cohort of 24 intestinal transplant recipients, including one retransplant, was enrolled, and a few patients lacking pretransplant specimens were excluded. Instead of going to the commercial service, samples from a few later patients were sequenced in-house on an Illumina MiSeq and processed with MiXCR. After intestinal transplantation, graft-versus-host and host-versus-graft alloreactive T cell clones were followed in the graft, circulation and bone marrow using bulk TCR-beta CDR3 sequencing.

Overall study results and their limits: Peak levels of circulating GvH clones were associated with declines in HvG clones early after transplant. GvH clones were found in recipient bone marrow, and some of the GvH clones appeared earlier in ileal mucosa or blood, which is consistent with an intestinal mucosal origin. The conclusions were limited by the relatively low number and heterogeneity of the intestinal transplant patients. In the allografts of patients with donor T cell macrochimerism, GvH to HvG T cell clonal ratios were high.

The library was built by means of the immunoSEQ multiplex PCR assay. For most patients, genomic DNA was isolated with the Qiagen DNeasy Blood and Tissue Kit and sent frozen to Adaptive Biotechnologies for TCR sequencing. For most patients, high-throughput TCR-beta CDR3 sequencing of genomic DNA was performed by Adaptive Biotechnologies. The authors' pipeline ran thus. Adaptive's ImmunoSEQ software supplied the TCR sequencing data for 15 to 20 patients, while MiXCR and VDJtools were used to process a few other patients. CD4 versus CD8 sorting errors were corrected by removing sequences found in both subsets at a frequency ratio below 5:1. Because the origin of CDR3 nucleotide sequences shared between donor and recipient could not be assigned, those sequences were removed. To count as alloreactive, a clone needed at least 2-fold expansion over unstimulated cells and a minimum CFSE-low frequency of 0.002% (template counts) or 0.001% (read counts). A clone was considered mappable if detected in the sequenced pre-transplant spleen, lymph node, or MLR CFSE-low populations of the donor or recipient. Cumulative frequency of alloreactive clones was calculated as a percentage of all sequences weighted by copy number. The source is immuneACCESS, and TCRdb retained only in-frame sequences with V and J called. Part of the clones is not carried over; for the studies checked, unresolved V genes explain less than half of this, and the remainder is unexplained. Clone size and V and J calls were adopted from that table, with D and trimming inferred from the DNA. This sample has tens of thousands of clones in its table, and 94% of those were observed once. The ten largest make up over 0.2% of the sample.

The sample's time point, from its label and the paper: cells obtained before transplantation from donor or recipient. CD3+CD4+ and CD3+CD8+ populations were FACS-sorted from unstimulated pre-transplant donor and recipient cells taken from spleen or lymph nodes. Taken from cysteine to phenylalanine, the CDR3 has 14 residues. The sequence is cut down to CDR3 DNA, 42 bases in frame from base 1. The V end gives up 7 bases and the J end 5 bases, leaving 9 bases in the junction not matched to a gene. In the germline V gene, CDR1 corresponds to MNHNS and CDR2 to SASEGT. Sequenced here: unstimulated CD4+ T cells sorted from spleen or lymph node cells, sampled before transplant. This TCR derives from a human donor who was the organ donor for an intestinal transplant. The chain is made from TRBV6-1 and TRBJ1-1; 8 central bases correspond to TRBD1. CDR3 protein: CASNLGQGRTEAFF. The nucleotides read TGTGCCAGCAACTTAGGACAGGGCAGGACTGAAGCTTTCTTT.